This T cell receptor (beta chain) originates from a study of T cell clonality in common variable immunodeficiency. This clone was seen at least ten times. Its antigen is not known. Coverage ceases 3 residues before the CDR3 finishes, and the germline J gene fills in the end. Trimming pared 2 bases from V and 2 bases from J, leaving 9 bases between. This CDR3 contains 14 residues. The germline V gene has CDR1 MGHRA and CDR2 YSYEKL. The study's findings and limits: Compared with healthy controls, CVID subjects showed increased TCRbeta clonality, mostly in about a third. Links between repertoire features and CVID complications were heterogeneity-limited.

Control and CVID samples contributed equal amounts of genomic DNA. Profiling relied on immunoSEQ multiplex PCR, and the TCRdb table lists in-frame clones only, not all of them. The table records around 60,000 clones without singletons, the ten largest covering around 1.7%. The material sequenced was peripheral blood mononuclear cells. The origin of this receptor is a person aged 18-69 years in good health. This chain uses TRBV4-1 with TRBJ2-5; no clear D. CDR3 DNA, as far as it was read: TGCGCCAGCAGCCAACCTGGCCGACAAGAGACC. Residues: CASSQPGRQET. The full CDR3 protein reads CASSQPGRQETQYF.